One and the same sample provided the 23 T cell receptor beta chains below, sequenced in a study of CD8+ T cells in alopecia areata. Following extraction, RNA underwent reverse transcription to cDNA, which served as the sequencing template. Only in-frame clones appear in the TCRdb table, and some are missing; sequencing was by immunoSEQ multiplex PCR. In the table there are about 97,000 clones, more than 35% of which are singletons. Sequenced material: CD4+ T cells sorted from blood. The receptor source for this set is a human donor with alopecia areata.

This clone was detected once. The CDR3 protein is CASSTVGGYNTEAFF. In DNA, the CDR3 is TGCGCCAGCAGCACGGTCGGGGGTTATAACACTGAAGCTTTCTTT. V and J are TRBV5-1 and TRBJ1-1, with a tentative D call TRBD1 (5 bases). This CDR3 contains 15 residues. Trimming removed 4 bases from V and 2 bases from J, with 15 bases in between. From germline, CDR1 is SGHRS and CDR2 YFSETQ.

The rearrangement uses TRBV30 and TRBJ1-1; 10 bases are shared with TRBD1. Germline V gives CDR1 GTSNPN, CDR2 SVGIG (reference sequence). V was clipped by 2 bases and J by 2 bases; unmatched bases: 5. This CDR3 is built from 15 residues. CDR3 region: CAWSTRDRGNTEAFF. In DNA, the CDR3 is TGTGCCTGGAGTACCCGGGACAGGGGTAACACTGAAGCTTTCTTT.

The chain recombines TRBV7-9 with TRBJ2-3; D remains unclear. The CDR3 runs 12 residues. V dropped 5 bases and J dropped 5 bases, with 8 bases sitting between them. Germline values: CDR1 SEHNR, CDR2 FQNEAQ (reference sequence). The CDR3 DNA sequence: TGTGCCAGCAGCCCCTTGGGAGATACGCAGTATTTT. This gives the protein CASSPLGDTQYF.

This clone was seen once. The CDR3 reads CASSGKLAGVTGANVLTF. The CDR3 coding sequence is TGTGCCAGCAGCGGTAAACTAGCGGGAGTTACTGGGGCCAACGTCCTGACTTTC. The rearrangement uses TRBV5-4 and TRBJ2-6; TRBD2 matches 11 bases. V shed 4 bases, J shed 2 bases, and the junction held 8 bases outside the gene matches. CDR3 length: 18 residues. Germline values: CDR1 SGHNT, CDR2 YYREEE (reference sequence).

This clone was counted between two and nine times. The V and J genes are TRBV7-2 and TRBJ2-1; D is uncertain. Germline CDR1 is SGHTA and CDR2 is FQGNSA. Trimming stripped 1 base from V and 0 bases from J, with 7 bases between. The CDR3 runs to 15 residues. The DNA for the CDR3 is TGTGCCAGCAGCTTAGATAAGAGCTCCTACAATGAGCAGTTCTTC. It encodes CASSLDKSSYNEQFF.

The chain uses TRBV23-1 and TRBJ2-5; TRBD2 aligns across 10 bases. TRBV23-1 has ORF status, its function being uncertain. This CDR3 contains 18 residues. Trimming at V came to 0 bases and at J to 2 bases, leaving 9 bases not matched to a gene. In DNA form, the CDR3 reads TGCGCCAGCAGTCAATCGGGGCTAGCGGGAGTGTTACAAGAGACCCAGTACTTC. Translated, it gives CASSQSGLAGVLQETQYF.

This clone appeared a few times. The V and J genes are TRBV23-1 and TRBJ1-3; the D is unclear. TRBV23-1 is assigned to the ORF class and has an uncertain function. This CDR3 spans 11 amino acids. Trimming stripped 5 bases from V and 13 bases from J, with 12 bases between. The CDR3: CASSTPHGIYF. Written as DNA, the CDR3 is TGCGCCAGCAGTACTCCACACGGAATATATTTT.

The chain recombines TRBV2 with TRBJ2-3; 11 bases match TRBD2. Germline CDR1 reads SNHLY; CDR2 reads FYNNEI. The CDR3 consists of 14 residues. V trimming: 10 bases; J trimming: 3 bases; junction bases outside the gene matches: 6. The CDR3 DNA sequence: TGTGCCACCGTTCGACTAGCGGGGACAGATACGCAGTATTTT. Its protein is CATVRLAGTDTQYF.

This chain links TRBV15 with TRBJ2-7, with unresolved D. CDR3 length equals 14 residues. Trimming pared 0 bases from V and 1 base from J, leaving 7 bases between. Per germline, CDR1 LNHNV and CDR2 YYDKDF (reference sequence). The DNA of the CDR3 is TGTGCCACCAGCAGAGACCTAACTTCCTACGAGCAGTACTTC. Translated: CATSRDLTSYEQYF.

CDR3: CASSLLVTGSTEAFF. In DNA form, the CDR3 reads TGTGCCAGCAGCTTGTTGGTGACAGGGTCCACTGAAGCTTTCTTT. V gene TRBV5-5 combines with J gene TRBJ1-1; TRBD1 matches 7 bases. The CDR3 contains 15 residues. The V gene's germline CDR1 is SGHKS and CDR2 YYEKEE (reference sequence). After removal of 1 base from V and 4 bases from J, the junction contained 7 bases not matched to a gene. The variable domain in full, with the rest retrieved from reference TRBV5-5 and TRBJ1-1, is DAGVTQSPTHLIKTRGQQVTLRCSPISGHKSVSWYQQVLGQGPQFIFQYYEKEERGRGNFPDRFSARQFPNYSSELNVNALLLGDSALYLCASSLLVTGSTEAFFGQGTRLTVV.

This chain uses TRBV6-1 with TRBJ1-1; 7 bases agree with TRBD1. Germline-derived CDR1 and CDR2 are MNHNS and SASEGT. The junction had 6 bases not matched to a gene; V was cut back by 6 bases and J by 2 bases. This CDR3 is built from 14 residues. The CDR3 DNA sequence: TGTGCCAGCAGGAAAGACAGGGTCAACACTGAAGCTTTCTTT. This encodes CASRKDRVNTEAFF.

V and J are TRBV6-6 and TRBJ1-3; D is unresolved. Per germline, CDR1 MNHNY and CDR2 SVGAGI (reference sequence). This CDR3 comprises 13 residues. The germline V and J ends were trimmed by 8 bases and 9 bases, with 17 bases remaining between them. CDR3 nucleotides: TGTGCCAGCTCGTCACAGATGTCGGGCACCATATATTTT. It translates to CASSSQMSGTIYF.

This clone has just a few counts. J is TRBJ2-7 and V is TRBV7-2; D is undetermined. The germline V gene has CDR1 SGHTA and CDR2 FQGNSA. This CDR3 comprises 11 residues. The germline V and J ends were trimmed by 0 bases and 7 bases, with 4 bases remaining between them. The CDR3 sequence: CASSLATEQYF. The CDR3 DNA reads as TGTGCCAGCAGCTTAGCGACAGAGCAGTACTTC.

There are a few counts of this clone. For the CDR3, the DNA is TGCGCCAGCAGCTTGAACGGTGTCCACTCTAACTATGGCTACACCTTC. Amino acids: CASSLNGVHSNYGYTF. J is TRBJ1-2 and V is TRBV5-1, with D uncertain. The CDR3 is 16 residues long. CDR1 is SGHRS, CDR2 YFSETQ, per germline. The V and J ends lost 1 base and 0 bases respectively, with 13 bases between them. The full variable domain, rest sourced from reference TRBV5-1 and TRBJ1-2, is KAGVTQTPRYLIKTRGQQVTLSCSPISGHRSVSWYQQTPGQGLQFLFEYFSETQRNKGNFPGRFSGRQFSNSRSEMNVSTLELGDSALYLCASSLNGVHSNYGYTFGSGTRLTVV.

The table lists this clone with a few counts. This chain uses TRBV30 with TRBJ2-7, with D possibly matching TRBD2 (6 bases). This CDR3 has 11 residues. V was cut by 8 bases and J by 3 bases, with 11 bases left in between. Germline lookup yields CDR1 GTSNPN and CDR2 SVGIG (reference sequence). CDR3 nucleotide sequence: TGTGCCCTGGCGGGGCTCTACGAGCAGTACTTC. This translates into CALAGLYEQYF. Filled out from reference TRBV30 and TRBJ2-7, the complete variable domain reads SQTIHQWPATLVQPVGSPLSLECTVEGTSNPNLYWYRQAAGRGLQLLFYSVGIGQISSEVPQNLSASRPQDRQFILSSKKLLLSDSGFYLCALAGLYEQYFGPGTRLTVT.

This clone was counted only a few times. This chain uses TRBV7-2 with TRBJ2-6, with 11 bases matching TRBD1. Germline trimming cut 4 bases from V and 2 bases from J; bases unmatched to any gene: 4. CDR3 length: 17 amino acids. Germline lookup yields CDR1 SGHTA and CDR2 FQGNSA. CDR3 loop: CASSSDRGRAGANVLTF. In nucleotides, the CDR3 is TGTGCCAGCAGCTCGGACAGGGGGCGCGCTGGGGCCAACGTCCTGACTTTC.

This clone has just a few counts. The CDR3 sequence is CASSVGKETQYF. The CDR3 bases are TGTGCCAGTAGTGTGGGGAAAGAGACCCAGTACTTC. The V call is TRBV19, the J call TRBJ2-5; D gene ambiguous. Trimming took off 5 bases at V and 3 bases at J, with 7 bases between the two ends. Germline values: CDR1 LNHDA, CDR2 SQIVND (reference sequence). There are 12 residues in the CDR3. The variable domain in full, completed from reference TRBV19 and TRBJ2-5, reads DGGITQSPKYLFRKEGQNVTLSCEQNLNHDAMYWYRQDPGQGLRLIYYSQIVNDFQKGDIAEGYSVSREKKESFPLTVTSAQKNPTAFYLCASSVGKETQYFGPGTRLLVL.

The CDR3: CASSLERADTQYF. The CDR3 nucleotides read TGCGCCAGCAGCTTGGAAAGAGCAGATACGCAGTATTTT. The rearrangement links TRBV5-1 to TRBJ2-3; D is ambiguous. Trimming left V 0 bases short and J 4 bases short, with 6 bases between. CDR1 is SGHRS and CDR2 is YFSETQ in the germline V gene. The CDR3 spans 13 residues.

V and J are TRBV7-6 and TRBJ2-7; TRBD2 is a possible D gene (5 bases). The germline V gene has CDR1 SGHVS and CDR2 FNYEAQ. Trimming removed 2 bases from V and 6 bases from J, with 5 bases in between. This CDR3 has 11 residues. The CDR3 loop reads CASSLSGEQYF. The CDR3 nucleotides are TGTGCCAGCAGCTTAAGCGGCGAGCAGTACTTC.

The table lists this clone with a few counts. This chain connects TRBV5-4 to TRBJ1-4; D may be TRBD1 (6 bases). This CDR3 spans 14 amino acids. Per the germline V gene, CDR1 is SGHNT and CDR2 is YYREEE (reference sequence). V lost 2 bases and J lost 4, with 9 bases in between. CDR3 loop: CASSFRQDNEKLFF. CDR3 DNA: TGTGCCAGCAGCTTTCGACAGGATAATGAAAAACTGTTTTTT.

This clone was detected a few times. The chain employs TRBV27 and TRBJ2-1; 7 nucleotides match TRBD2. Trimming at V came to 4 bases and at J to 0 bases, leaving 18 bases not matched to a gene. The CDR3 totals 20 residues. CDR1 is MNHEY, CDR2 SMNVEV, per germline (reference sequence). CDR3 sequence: CASSSLADYQSSSSYNEQFF. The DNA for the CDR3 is TGTGCCAGCAGTTCGCTAGCGGACTACCAATCCTCTAGCTCCTACAATGAGCAGTTCTTC.

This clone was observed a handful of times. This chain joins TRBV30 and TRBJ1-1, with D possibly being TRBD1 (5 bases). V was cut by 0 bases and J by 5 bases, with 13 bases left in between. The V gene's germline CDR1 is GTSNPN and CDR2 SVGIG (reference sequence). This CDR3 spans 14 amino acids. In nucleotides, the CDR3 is TGTGCCTGGAGTGTTTTCAGGTCAGGGACTGAAGCTTTCTTT. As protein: CAWSVFRSGTEAFF.

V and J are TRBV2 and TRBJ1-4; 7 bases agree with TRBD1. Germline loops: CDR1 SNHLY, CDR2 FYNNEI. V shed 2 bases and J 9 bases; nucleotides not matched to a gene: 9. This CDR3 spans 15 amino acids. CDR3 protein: CASSERGQVRKKLFF. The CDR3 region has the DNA TGTGCCAGCAGTGAAAGGGGGCAGGTCCGGAAAAAACTGTTTTTT.